Included here is one T cell receptor (beta chain) sequence, with context. This record comes from a study of cytotoxic CD8 clonotypes in ibrutinib-treated CLL. This CDR3 is built from 15 residues. The V segment lost 4 bases and the J segment 5 bases; nucleotides outside the gene matches: 10. CDR1 SGHRS and CDR2 YFSETQ come from the germline V gene. The method was immunoSEQ multiplex PCR; TCRdb's version includes in-frame clones alone and lacks a portion of them. The sample contains approximately 45,000 clones, roughly three quarters of which appear only once. This TCR derives from a human donor with chronic lymphocytic leukemia. Sequenced here: PBMCs, sampled after 12 months of ibrutinib treatment. V gene TRBV5-1 combines with J gene TRBJ1-1, with TRBD1 identical over 8 bases. In nucleotides, the CDR3 is TGCGCCAGCAGCGGGGATCCGACAGGGGTAACTGAAGCTTTCTTT. Translation: CASSGDPTGVTEAFF.